The 6 T cell receptor beta chains below were found in one sample sequenced in a study of T cell responses to AZD1222 COVID-19 vaccine. Data came from immunoSEQ multiplex PCR; TCRdb stores just in-frame clones and leaves some out. Among 110,000 to 150,000 clones listed, 92% were seen once. The sequenced sample was peripheral blood, obtained on day 0 of AZD1222 vaccination. All receptors come from an adult in good health.

CDR3 protein: CAISDRRDPYEQYF. CDR3 sequence (DNA): TGTGCCATCAGTGATCGTCGGGATCCCTACGAGCAGTACTTC. The chain has TRBV10-3 and TRBJ2-7, with D tentatively TRBD2 (5 bases). CDR3 length equals 14 residues. V was cut by 3 bases and J by 2 bases, with 11 bases left in between. The germline gives CDR1 ENHRY, CDR2 SYGVKD.

The chain is built from TRBV11-2 and TRBJ2-2; D may correspond to TRBD1 or TRBD2 (5 bases each). With 6 bases removed from V and 5 bases from J, the gap between germline ends came to 22 bases. The CDR3 consists of 17 residues. CDR1 SGHAT and CDR2 FQNNGV come from the germline V gene. The CDR3 DNA reads as TGTGCCAGCAGGGTCACGGGGACCAATTACGTTACCGGGGAGCTGTTTTTT. Encoded protein: CASRVTGTNYVTGELFF.

This sequence joins TRBV6-4 and TRBJ2-1, with TRBD2 identical over 9 bases. Looked up from germline, CDR1 is MRHNA and CDR2 is SNTAGT. The CDR3 length is 14 residues. V trimming: 6 bases; J trimming: 8 bases; junction bases outside the gene matches: 8. The DNA of the CDR3 is TGTGCCAGCAGCGGGACTAGCCGGTCGGATGAGCAGTTCTTC. It translates to CASSGTSRSDEQFF.

The J gene is TRBJ2-3, the V gene TRBV6-5; D unclear. The CDR3 extends over 12 amino acids. Trimming stripped 10 bases from V and 0 bases from J, with 8 bases between. Germline V gene lookup returns CDR1 MNHEY and CDR2 SVGAGI. This CDR3 is CATRRSTDTQYF. CDR3 sequence (DNA): TGTGCCACTCGAAGAAGCACAGATACGCAGTATTTT.

This clone was seen only a few times. The rearrangement uses TRBV19 and TRBJ1-2; D perhaps matches TRBD1 (6 bases). CDR1 is LNHDA, CDR2 SQIVND, per germline (reference sequence). CDR3 size: 17 residues. The V end was cut by 0 bases, the J end by 5 bases, with 19 bases between. As DNA, the CDR3 is TGTGCCAGTAGTATAGATCGCCAGACAGGCCGGGGTTATGGCTACACCTTC. It translates to CASSIDRQTGRGYGYTF.

This chain joins TRBV15 and TRBJ1-5; D unclear. The V gene's germline CDR1 is LNHNV and CDR2 YYDKDF (reference sequence). V gave up 1 base and J gave up 0 bases, with 10 bases separating them. This CDR3 spans 16 amino acids. In DNA, the CDR3 is TGTGCCACCAGCAGAGGTGCAGCACCTAGCAATCAGCCCCAGCATTTT. Its translation is CATSRGAAPSNQPQHF. Combining the CDR3 with reference TRBV15 and TRBJ1-5 gives the whole variable domain DAMVIQNPRYQVTQFGKPVTLSCSQTLNHNVMYWYQQKSSQAPKLLFHYYDKDFNNEADTPDNFQSRRPNTSFCFLDIRSPGLGDTAMYLCATSRGAAPSNQPQHFGDGTRLSIL.